This passage covers 8 T cell receptor beta chains from one sample sequenced in a study of response to subunit inactivated influenza vaccine. MiXCR, run by TCRdb on the RT-PCR reads, gives a single entry per CDR3 protein. Counted here are over 150,000 distinct CDR3 sequences, about 9.3% occurring once; the ten biggest clones make up about a tenth. The sample consisted of non-naive T cells sorted from PBMCs, taken on the day of vaccination. These receptors all come from a man in his fifties who received an inactivated influenza vaccine.

This clonotype was counted only a few times. CDR3 bases: TGCAGTGCTAGGATCCGGGACCTAGCCTACGAGCAGTACTTC. Translating gives CSARIRDLAYEQYF. This chain links TRBV20-1 with TRBJ2-7, with D tentatively TRBD1 or TRBD2 (5 bases each). Germline lookup yields CDR1 DFQATT and CDR2 SNEGSKA (reference sequence). The CDR3 is 14 residues long. Trimming stripped 3 bases from V and 2 bases from J, with 14 bases between.

This clonotype was detected many times. The chain uses TRBV4-3 and TRBJ1-1, with unresolved D. Trimming cost V 1 base and J 2 bases, with 11 bases left between them. Germline-derived CDR1 and CDR2 are LGHNA and YSLEER. There are 15 residues in the CDR3. The CDR3 sequence: CASSQVRRLNTEAFF. The DNA for the CDR3 is TGCGCCAGCAGCCAAGTCCGGAGGCTCAACACTGAAGCTTTCTTT.

The chain couples TRBV2 to TRBJ2-7; D not certain. Trimming stripped 9 bases from V and 0 bases from J, with 15 bases between. This CDR3 has 14 residues. Looked up from germline, CDR1 is SNHLY and CDR2 is FYNNEI. The CDR3 here is CASKIDRSSYEQYF. CDR3 nucleotides: TGTGCCAGTAAGATCGACCGGAGCTCCTACGAGCAGTACTTC.

This clonotype was counted a single time. This chain connects TRBV21-1 to TRBJ1-1. TRBV21-1 is given as a pseudogene. The CDR3 consists of 15 residues. CDR3 DNA sequence: TGTGCCAGCAGCAAAAAGGAGGGGGAGGACACTGAAGCTTTCTTT. Translation: CASSKKEGEDTEAFF.

This clonotype turned up a few times. The CDR3 spells CATSSARQELAKNIQYF. CDR3 DNA sequence: TGTGCCACCAGCAGCGCACGACAGGAACTAGCCAAAAACATTCAGTACTTC. The chain combines TRBV15 with TRBJ2-4; possible D gene TRBD1, 6 bases. The CDR3 is made up of 17 amino acids. Trimming shortened V by 3 bases and J by 0 bases, and 15 bases separated the two germline ends. The V gene's germline CDR1 is LNHNV and CDR2 YYDKDF (reference sequence). The whole variable domain, filled in from reference TRBV15 and TRBJ2-4, reads DAMVIQNPRYQVTQFGKPVTLSCSQTLNHNVMYWYQQKSSQAPKLLFHYYDKDFNNEADTPDNFQSRRPNTSFCFLDIRSPGLGDTAMYLCATSSARQELAKNIQYFGAGTRLSVL.

There are many counts of this clonotype. This chain uses TRBV18 with TRBJ2-7; the D gene could be TRBD1 or TRBD2 (5 bases each). Trimming removed 3 bases from V and 0 bases from J, with 9 bases in between. The CDR3 has 14 residues. The germline gives CDR1 KGHSH, CDR2 LQKENI. CDR3 DNA: TGTGCCAGCTCACCCTGGGACCGCTCCTACGAGCAGTACTTC. As protein: CASSPWDRSYEQYF.

V gene TRBV24-1 combines with J gene TRBJ2-1, with TRBD2 matching over 7 bases. The CDR3 consists of 14 residues. V shed 4 bases, J shed 4 bases, and the junction held 3 bases outside the gene matches. Germline V CDR1 and CDR2: KGHDR, SFDVKD. CDR3: CATSDSGMYNEQFF. The CDR3 DNA is TGTGCCACCAGTGACAGCGGGATGTACAATGAGCAGTTCTTC.

The chain is built from TRBV4-3 and TRBJ2-6; TRBD2 aligns across 10 bases. J gave up 0 bases and V 4 bases, and 6 bases lay outside the gene matches. This CDR3 is 18 amino acids long. Germline V gives CDR1 LGHNA, CDR2 YSLEER. CDR3 loop: CASSLGLAAVSGANVLTF. CDR3 sequence (DNA): TGCGCCAGCAGCCTAGGACTAGCGGCAGTCTCTGGGGCCAACGTCCTGACTTTC.